A selection of T cell receptor beta chains follows, all from one sample in a study of T-cell memory formation after mild COVID-19. TCRdb reprocessed the 5' RACE reads with MiXCR, giving one entry per CDR3 protein. The sample lists 450,000 or so distinct CDR3 sequences; approximately 20% were seen once. The material sequenced was PBMCs or a T cell subset sorted from them (not recorded which). All receptors derive from an adult woman who had mild COVID-19 (a few samples of this study predate the infection). Cell type and time point are not known. Each CDR3 is given with its conserved first and last residue. D genes are given only for firm matches. Only part of the rows carry a size: once, few, many, or a class if the clone is expanded.

many	TRBV27	TRBJ2-2	.	13	CASSIGTTGELFF	TGTGCCAGCAGTATCGGGACAACCGGGGAGCTGTTTTTT
few	TRBV2	TRBJ2-4	.	16	CASSEGQRIAKNIQYF	TGTGCCAGCAGTGAAGGGCAGCGCATAGCCAAAAACATTCAGTACTTC
few	TRBV12-3/TRBV12-4	TRBJ1-1	.	12	CASAPGNTEAFF	TGTGCCAGCGCCCCGGGGAACACTGAAGCTTTCTTT
.	TRBV10-2	TRBJ1-6	TRBD1	15	CASSEDGTGNSPLHF	TGCGCCAGCAGTGAGGACGGGACAGGGAATTCACCCCTCCACTTT
few	TRBV6-5	TRBJ2-2	.	16	CASSYARTANTGELFF	TGTGCCAGCAGTTACGCGCGGACGGCGAACACCGGGGAGCTGTTTTTT
few	TRBV6-2/TRBV6-3	TRBJ1-5	.	17	CASSNLRTGKIGQPQHF	TGTGCCAGCAGTAACCTCCGTACGGGGAAGATCGGACAGCCCCAGCATTTT
.	TRBV12-3/TRBV12-4	TRBJ2-5	.	18	CASSLNFGTLRNQETQYF	TGTGCCAGCAGTTTGAACTTTGGGACACTAAGGAACCAAGAGACCCAGTACTTC
.	TRBV5-1	TRBJ2-2	.	12	CATSGATGELFF	TGCGCCACCTCAGGAGCGACCGGGGAGCTGTTTTTT
.	TRBV24-1	TRBJ2-3	TRBD1	16	CATSDPRTGPTDTQYF	TGTGCCACCAGTGATCCCCGGACAGGGCCCACAGATACGCAGTATTTT
many	TRBV24-1	TRBJ2-1	TRBD1	14	CATRETGGYNEQFF	TGTGCCACCAGGGAGACAGGGGGCTACAATGAGCAGTTCTTC